One and the same sample provided the 26 T cell receptor beta chains below, sequenced in a study of T cell responses to AZD1222 COVID-19 vaccine. TCRdb's copy holds only in-frame clones and misses some; the assay was immunoSEQ multiplex PCR. This table has 160,000 or so clones, 92% appearing once. The sample consisted of peripheral blood, taken 28 days after the second AZD1222 dose. Receptors originate from an adult who received the AZD1222 COVID-19 vaccine.

The chain joins TRBV6-1 to TRBJ1-1; D is undetermined. The V end was cut by 2 bases, the J end by 1 base, with 11 bases between. The CDR3 consists of 15 residues. Germline CDR1 reads MNHNS; CDR2 reads SASEGT. The CDR3 sequence is CASSEYGWGNTEAFF. The CDR3 DNA reads as TGTGCCAGCAGTGAATACGGGTGGGGGAACACTGAAGCTTTCTTT.

The chain combines TRBV10-1 with TRBJ2-3; either TRBD1 or TRBD2 may supply D (5 bases each). CDR1 and CDR2 from the germline V gene are WNHNN and SYGVQD (reference sequence). CDR3 size: 15 residues. The DNA for the CDR3 is TGCGCTGAGCCCGGGGCCATTGCTAGCACAGATACGCAGTATTTT. It yields the protein CAEPGAIASTDTQYF.

This chain links TRBV5-6 with TRBJ2-3; 9 bases are shared with TRBD2. Germline values: CDR1 SGHDT, CDR2 YYEEEE. This CDR3 is built from 16 residues. Germline trimming cut 4 bases from V and 2 bases from J; bases unmatched to any gene: 8. The CDR3 DNA is TGTGCCAGCAGCAACACCGGGACTAGCTACACAGATACGCAGTATTTT. Protein sequence: CASSNTGTSYTDTQYF.

This chain connects TRBV14 to TRBJ2-7; TRBD1 is a possible D gene (6 bases). Trimming stripped 3 bases from V and 0 bases from J, with 12 bases between. Germline V gene sequence: CDR1 SGHDN, CDR2 FVKESK. CDR3 size: 15 residues. The DNA of the CDR3 is TGTGCCAGCAGCCAGGGTACAGGGTTCTCCTACGAGCAGTACTTC. This translates into CASSQGTGFSYEQYF.

The chain employs TRBV9 and TRBJ1-6, with D unresolved. The CDR3 is made up of 14 amino acids. V dropped 0 bases and J dropped 7 bases, with 8 bases sitting between them. The V gene's germline CDR1 is SGDLS and CDR2 YYNGEE. Written as DNA, the CDR3 is TGTGCCAGCAGCGTAGCCGTAGGAAATTCACCCCTCCACTTT. Its translation is CASSVAVGNSPLHF. Looking up the rest from reference TRBV9 and TRBJ1-6 gives the full variable domain: DSGVTQTPKHLITATGQRVTLRCSPRSGDLSVYWYQQSLDQGLQFLIQYYNGEERAKGNILERFSAQQFPDLHSELNLSSLELGDSALYFCASSVAVGNSPLHFGNGTRLTVT.

This chain joins TRBV2 and TRBJ2-7, with 7 bases matching TRBD1. With 4 bases clipped from V and 3 bases from J, the junction kept 9 bases outside the gene matches. This CDR3 spans 15 amino acids. Germline values: CDR1 SNHLY, CDR2 FYNNEI. The CDR3 protein is CASSGGTEGLYEQYF. In nucleotides, the CDR3 is TGTGCCAGCAGTGGGGGGACAGAGGGTCTCTACGAGCAGTACTTC. The whole variable domain, filled in from reference TRBV2 and TRBJ2-7, reads EPEVTQTPSHQVTQMGQEVILRCVPISNHLYFYWYRQILGQKVEFLVSFYNNEISEKSEIFDDQFSVERPDGSNFTLKIRSTKLEDSAMYFCASSGGTEGLYEQYFGPGTRLTVT.

As to this clone: The same CDR3 is also encoded by other DNA sequences in this sample. The chain uses TRBV18 and TRBJ2-1; 9 bases align to TRBD1. Germline V gene data show CDR1 as KGHSH and CDR2 as LQKENI. After removal of 0 bases from V and 6 bases from J, the junction contained 6 bases not matched to a gene. This CDR3 region has 16 residues. CDR3 nucleotide sequence: TGTGCCAGCTCACCACCGGGACAGGGCATCTCCAATGAGCAGTTCTTC. Encoded protein: CASSPPGQGISNEQFF. Complete variable domain (other parts from reference TRBV18 and TRBJ2-1): NAGVMQNPRHLVRRRGQEARLRCSPMKGHSHVYWYRQLPEEGLKFMVYLQKENIIDESGMPKERFSAEFPKEGPSILRIQQVVRGDSAAYFCASSPPGQGISNEQFFGPGTRLTVL.

The gene calls are TRBV5-1 and TRBJ2-3, with TRBD2 identical over 8 bases. Looked up from germline, CDR1 is SGHRS and CDR2 is YFSETQ. The V segment lost 3 bases and the J segment 4 bases; nucleotides outside the gene matches: 7. The CDR3 is 15 residues long. CDR3 protein: CASSYGGARADTQYF. CDR3 in DNA: TGCGCCAGCAGCTACGGGGGGGCCAGGGCAGATACGCAGTATTTT.

This clone has only a few counts. The V call is TRBV6-5, the J call TRBJ1-2, with a weak D call TRBD1 (6 bases). Trimming cost V 5 bases and J 8 bases, with 15 bases left between them. Germline CDR1 reads MNHEY; CDR2 reads SVGAGI. The CDR3 totals 13 residues. CDR3 amino acids: CASSPGAAGGYTF. The CDR3 bases are TGTGCCAGCAGTCCAGGGGCCGCCGGCGGCTACACCTTC.

Points on this clone: The DNA is omitted, as the CDR3 cannot be located on it reliably, and the CDR3 follows TCRdb's listing. V and J are TRBV6-5 and TRBJ1-2. Germline CDR1 reads MNHEY; CDR2 reads SVGAGI. The CDR3 length equals 12 residues, ends included. The CDR3 region is CASILGRYGYTF.

The chain has TRBV7-9 and TRBJ1-6; 7 nucleotides align to TRBD1. V dropped 2 bases and J dropped 7; count of bases not matched to a gene: 5. This CDR3 is 15 amino acids long. The germline V gene encodes CDR1 SEHNR and CDR2 FQNEAQ (reference sequence). The CDR3 reads CASSLLGTENSPLHF. CDR3 sequence (DNA): TGTGCCAGCAGCTTACTTGGGACAGAGAATTCACCCCTCCACTTT.

The gene calls are TRBV3-1 (or the pseudogene TRBV3-2) and TRBJ1-2; no definite D call. The CDR3 has 13 residues. Between the trimmed V and J ends, which lost 4 bases and 3 bases, there was a span of 9 bases. Germline V gene sequence: CDR1 LGHDT, CDR2 YNNKEL (reference sequence). CDR3 nucleotides: TGTGCCAGCAGCCCGCGGCAGGACTATGGCTACACCTTC. This codes for CASSPRQDYGYTF.

This chain joins TRBV9 and TRBJ2-1; possibly TRBD2 for D (5 bases). Germline lookup yields CDR1 SGDLS and CDR2 YYNGEE. Trimming shortened V by 1 base and J by 0 bases, and 11 bases separated the two germline ends. CDR3 length equals 16 residues. CDR3 coding DNA: TGTGCCAGCAGCGTAATCCCGGCGGGCTCCTACAATGAGCAGTTCTTC. Residues: CASSVIPAGSYNEQFF.

A remark on this clone: The sample contains more than one DNA sequence encoding this CDR3. The chain combines TRBV6-5 with TRBJ2-7; tentatively, D is TRBD2 (6 bases). V dropped 2 bases and J dropped 0 bases, with 8 bases sitting between them. The germline V gene encodes CDR1 MNHEY and CDR2 SVGAGI. The CDR3 spans 14 residues. Here the CDR3 reads CASSYGGASYEQYF. The CDR3 region has the DNA TGTGCCAGCAGTTACGGAGGGGCCTCCTACGAGCAGTACTTC.

The chain joins TRBV7-9 to TRBJ1-1, with D possibly matching TRBD1 (5 bases). Germline V gene lookup returns CDR1 SEHNR and CDR2 FQNEAQ (reference sequence). Trimming took off 6 bases at V and 8 bases at J, with 19 bases between the two ends. This CDR3 is 14 amino acids long. The CDR3: CASSPGTWKSEAFF. The CDR3 DNA sequence: TGTGCCAGCAGTCCCGGGACTTGGAAGTCAGAAGCTTTCTTT.

The chain links TRBV3-1 (or the pseudogene TRBV3-2) to TRBJ1-2; 7 bases are shared with TRBD1. This CDR3 region has 13 residues. V was pared by 5 bases and J by 7 bases, with 7 bases of the junction left unmatched. Germline CDR1 reads LGHDT; CDR2 reads YNNKEL (reference sequence). This chain's CDR3 is CASSLDRVAGYTF. CDR3 coding DNA: TGTGCCAGCAGCTTAGACAGGGTGGCTGGCTACACCTTC.

For the CDR3, the DNA is TGTGCCAGCAGACAGGGCAGCAATCAGCCCCAGCATTTT. As protein: CASRQGSNQPQHF. The rearrangement joins TRBV12-3 or TRBV12-4 to TRBJ1-5; D possibly corresponds to TRBD1 (6 bases). The length of the CDR3 is 13 residues. V lost 6 bases and J lost 1, with 7 bases in between.

V usage is TRBV14 and J usage is TRBJ1-1; perhaps TRBD1 as D (5 bases). The ends were cut back, 5 bases at V and 3 bases at J, with 10 bases in the middle. Germline V CDR1 and CDR2: SGHDN, FVKESK. There are 13 residues in the CDR3. In DNA form, the CDR3 reads TGTGCCAGCAGCAATCAGGGTGACACTGAAGCTTTCTTT. Translated: CASSNQGDTEAFF.

This clone was seen once. The V gene is TRBV27, the J gene TRBJ1-2, with 7 bases matching TRBD1. V was pared by 3 bases and J by 7 bases, with 5 bases of the junction left unmatched. Looked up from germline, CDR1 is MNHEY and CDR2 is SMNVEV (reference sequence). The CDR3 sequence is 13 residues long. CDR3: CASSFRGEGGYTF. The CDR3, as DNA: TGTGCCAGCAGTTTCAGGGGGGAGGGTGGCTACACCTTC.

The genes are TRBV11-2 and TRBJ2-5; D gene ambiguous. The germline gives CDR1 SGHAT, CDR2 FQNNGV. The CDR3 contains 13 residues. Trimming shortened V by 0 bases and J by 6 bases, and 8 bases separated the two germline ends. The CDR3 coding sequence is TGTGCCAGCAGCTTAGAAGGCAAGCAGACCCAGTACTTC. Translating it yields CASSLEGKQTQYF.

The CDR3 bases are TGTGCCAGCAGCCCCGGTGGGCTGCCGGGTGGATGGGAGCAGTACTTC. This gives the protein CASSPGGLPGGWEQYF. This chain links TRBV3-1 (or the pseudogene TRBV3-2) with TRBJ2-7; D gene ambiguous. Germline V CDR1 and CDR2: LGHDT, YNNKEL (reference sequence). The CDR3 length is 16 residues. Trimming left V 4 bases short and J 7 bases short, with 23 bases between.

The gene calls are TRBV19 and TRBJ2-3; D is unclear. The CDR3 loop spans 13 amino acids. Germline assignment: CDR1 LNHDA and CDR2 SQIVND (reference sequence). V lost 6 bases to trimming and J lost 3 bases, with 10 bases between them. The CDR3 spells CASSPEWTDTQYF. The CDR3 coding sequence is TGTGCCAGTAGCCCCGAGTGGACAGATACGCAGTATTTT.

V is TRBV5-1 and J is TRBJ1-2; maybe TRBD1 (5 bases). Trimming removed 0 bases from V and 6 bases from J, with 9 bases in between. The CDR3 consists of 13 residues. CDR1 and CDR2 from the germline V gene are SGHRS and YFSETQ. CDR3 protein: CASSLVGTHGYTF. The CDR3 DNA reads as TGCGCCAGCAGCTTGGTAGGGACCCATGGCTACACCTTC.

The rearrangement links TRBV29-1 to TRBJ1-1; a possible D gene is TRBD1 (6 bases). The CDR3 totals 13 residues. The ends were cut back, 4 bases at V and 5 bases at J, with 14 bases in the middle. The germline V gene encodes CDR1 SQVTM and CDR2 ANQGSEA. CDR3 protein: CSVVQGMRTEAFF. The DNA of the CDR3 is TGCAGCGTTGTTCAGGGGATGAGGACTGAAGCTTTCTTT.

V gene TRBV28 combines with J gene TRBJ2-7; D may correspond to TRBD1 or TRBD2 (5 bases each). Germline V CDR1 and CDR2: MDHEN, SYDVKM. Trimming pared 5 bases from V and 5 bases from J, leaving 16 bases between. The CDR3 sequence is 14 residues long. The CDR3 sequence is CASSPPGPLDEQYF. As DNA, the CDR3 is TGTGCCAGCAGTCCTCCGGGACCCCTCGACGAGCAGTACTTC.

J is TRBJ2-7 and V is TRBV5-1; 8 positions agree with TRBD1. The trim removed 4 bases at V and 5 bases at J, leaving 11 bases unmatched. Germline V CDR1 and CDR2: SGHRS, YFSETQ. The CDR3 spans 15 residues. CDR3 region: CASSLTDRENNEQYF. The CDR3 DNA is TGCGCCAGCAGCCTTACGGACAGGGAAAACAACGAGCAGTACTTC.